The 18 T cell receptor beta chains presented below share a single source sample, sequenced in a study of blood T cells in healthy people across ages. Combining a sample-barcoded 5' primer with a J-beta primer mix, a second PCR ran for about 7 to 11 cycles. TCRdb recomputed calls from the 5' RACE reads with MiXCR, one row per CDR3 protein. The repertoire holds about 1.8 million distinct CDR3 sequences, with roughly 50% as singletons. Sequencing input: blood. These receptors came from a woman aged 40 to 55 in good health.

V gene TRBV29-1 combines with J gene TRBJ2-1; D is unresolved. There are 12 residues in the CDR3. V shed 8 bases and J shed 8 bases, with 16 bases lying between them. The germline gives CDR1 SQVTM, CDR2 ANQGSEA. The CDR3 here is CSLVGFQDEQFF. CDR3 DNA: TGCAGCTTAGTAGGGTTTCAGGATGAGCAGTTCTTC.

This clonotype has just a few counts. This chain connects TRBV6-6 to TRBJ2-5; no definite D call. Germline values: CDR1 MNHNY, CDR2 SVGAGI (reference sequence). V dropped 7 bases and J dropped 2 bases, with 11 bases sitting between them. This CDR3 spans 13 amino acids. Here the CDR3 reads CASMRRGQETQYF. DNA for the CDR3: TGTGCCAGCATGAGGCGTGGGCAAGAGACCCAGTACTTC.

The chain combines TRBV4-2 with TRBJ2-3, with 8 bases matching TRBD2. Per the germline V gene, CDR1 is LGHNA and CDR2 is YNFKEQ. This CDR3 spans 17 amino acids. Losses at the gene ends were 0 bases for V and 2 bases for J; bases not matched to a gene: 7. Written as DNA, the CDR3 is TGTGCCAGCAGCCAAGATCGTCGGGGGGGCTCCACAGATACGCAGTATTTT. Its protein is CASSQDRRGGSTDTQYF.

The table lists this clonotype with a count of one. The CDR3 reads CASRKKGVYQETQYF. The CDR3, as DNA: TGTGCCAGCAGAAAGAAGGGAGTGTACCAAGAGACCCAGTACTTC. This sequence joins TRBV27 and TRBJ2-5, with D possibly TRBD2 on 5 matching bases. Germline CDR1 and CDR2: MNHEY and SMNVEV (reference sequence). The CDR3 totals 15 residues. Between the trimmed V and J ends, which lost 6 bases and 0 bases, there was a span of 14 bases.

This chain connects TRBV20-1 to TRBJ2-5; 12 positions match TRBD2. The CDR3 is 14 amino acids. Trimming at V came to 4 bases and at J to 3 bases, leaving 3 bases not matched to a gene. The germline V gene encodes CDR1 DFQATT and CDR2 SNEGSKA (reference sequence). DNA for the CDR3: TGCAGTGCTATGACTAGCGGGGGAAAAGAGACCCAGTACTTC. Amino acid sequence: CSAMTSGGKETQYF.

Here the CDR3 DNA reads TGTGCCAGCAGTTACGGGACAGGGCGCCATGAGCAGTTCTTC. It translates to CASSYGTGRHEQFF. V and J are TRBV6-5 and TRBJ2-1; 9 bases map to TRBD1. The J segment lost 8 bases and the V segment lost 2 bases, leaving 4 bases of the junction unmatched. CDR1 and CDR2 (germline): MNHEY, SVGAGI. The CDR3 is made up of 14 amino acids.

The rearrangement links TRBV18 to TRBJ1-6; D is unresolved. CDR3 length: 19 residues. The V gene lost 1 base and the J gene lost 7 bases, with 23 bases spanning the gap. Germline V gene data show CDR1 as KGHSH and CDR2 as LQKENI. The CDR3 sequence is CASSPQGANLAGFNSPLHF. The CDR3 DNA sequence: TGTGCCAGCTCACCACAGGGAGCCAATTTGGCGGGGTTCAATTCACCCCTCCACTTT.

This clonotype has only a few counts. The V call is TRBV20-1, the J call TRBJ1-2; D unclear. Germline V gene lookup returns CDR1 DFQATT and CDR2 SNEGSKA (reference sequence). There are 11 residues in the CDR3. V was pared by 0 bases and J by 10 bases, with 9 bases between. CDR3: CSARDGLVYTF. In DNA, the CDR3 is TGCAGTGCTAGAGACGGCCTCGTCTACACCTTC.

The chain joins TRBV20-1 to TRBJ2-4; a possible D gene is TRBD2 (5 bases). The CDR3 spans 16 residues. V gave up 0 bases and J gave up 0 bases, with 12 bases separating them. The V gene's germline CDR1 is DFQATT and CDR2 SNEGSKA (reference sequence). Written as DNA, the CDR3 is TGCAGTGCTAGAGATCCAGCGGTTATAGCCAAAAACATTCAGTACTTC. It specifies CSARDPAVIAKNIQYF.

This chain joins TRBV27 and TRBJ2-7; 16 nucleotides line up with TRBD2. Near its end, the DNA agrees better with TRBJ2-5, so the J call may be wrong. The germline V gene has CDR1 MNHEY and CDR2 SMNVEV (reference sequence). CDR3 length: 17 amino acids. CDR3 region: CASRPGTSGGARETQYF. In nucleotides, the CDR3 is TGTGCCAGCAGACCCGGGACTAGCGGGGGGGCCCGTGAGACCCAGTACTTC.

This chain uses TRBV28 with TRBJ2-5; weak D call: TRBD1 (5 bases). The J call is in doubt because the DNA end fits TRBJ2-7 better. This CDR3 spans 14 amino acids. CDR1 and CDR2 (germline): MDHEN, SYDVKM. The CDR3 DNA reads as TGTGCCAGCAGTTTAACAGGTCCTCTAAACGAGCAGTACTTC. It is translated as CASSLTGPLNEQYF.

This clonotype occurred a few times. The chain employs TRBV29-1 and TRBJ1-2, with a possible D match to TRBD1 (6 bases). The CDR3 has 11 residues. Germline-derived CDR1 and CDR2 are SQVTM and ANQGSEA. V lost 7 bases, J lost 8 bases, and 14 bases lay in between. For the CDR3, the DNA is TGCAGCGCTGGGGGCAGGGCGGGCTACACCTTC. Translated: CSAGGRAGYTF. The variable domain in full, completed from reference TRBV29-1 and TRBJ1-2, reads SAVISQKPSRDICQRGTSLTIQCQVDSQVTMMFWYRQQPGQSLTLIATANQGSEATYESGFVIDKFPISRPNLTFSTLTVSNMSPEDSSIYLCSAGGRAGYTFGSGTRLTVV.

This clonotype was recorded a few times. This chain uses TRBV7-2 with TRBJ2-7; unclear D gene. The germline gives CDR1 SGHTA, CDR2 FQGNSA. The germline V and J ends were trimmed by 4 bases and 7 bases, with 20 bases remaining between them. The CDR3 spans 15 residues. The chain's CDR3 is CASSSPLQPLREQYF. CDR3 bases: TGTGCCAGCAGCTCCCCCTTGCAGCCCCTTAGGGAGCAGTACTTC.

The chain's CDR3 is CAISDGNNKNEQFF. CDR3 nucleotide sequence: TGTGCCATCAGTGATGGGAACAATAAGAATGAGCAGTTCTTC. This rearrangement joins TRBV10-3 to TRBJ2-1, with D uncertain. Germline CDR1 reads ENHRY; CDR2 reads SYGVKD. V lost 3 bases, J lost 7 bases, and 13 bases lay in between. The CDR3 consists of 14 residues.

CDR3 in DNA: TGTGCCACCGGACAGCTAGGCCAAGAGACCCAGTACTTC. It specifies CATGQLGQETQYF. The chain recombines TRBV10-3 with TRBJ2-4; tentative D call: TRBD1 (6 bases). The assigned J gene may be wrong: the sequence end matches TRBJ2-5 better. Germline V CDR1 and CDR2: ENHRY, SYGVKD. This CDR3 region has 13 residues.

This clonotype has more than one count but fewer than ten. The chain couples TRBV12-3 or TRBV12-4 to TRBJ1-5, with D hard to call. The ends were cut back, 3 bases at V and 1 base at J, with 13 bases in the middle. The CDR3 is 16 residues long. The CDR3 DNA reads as TGTGCCAGCAGTTTCCACCGGGCCGGGAGCAATCAGCCCCAGCATTTT. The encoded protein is CASSFHRAGSNQPQHF.

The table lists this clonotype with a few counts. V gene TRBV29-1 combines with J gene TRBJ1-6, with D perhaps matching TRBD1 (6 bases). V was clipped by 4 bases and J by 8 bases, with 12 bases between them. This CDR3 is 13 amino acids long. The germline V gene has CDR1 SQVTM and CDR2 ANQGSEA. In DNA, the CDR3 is TGCAGCGTTGCAGGGGATCGGGATTCACCCCTCCACTTT. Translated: CSVAGDRDSPLHF.

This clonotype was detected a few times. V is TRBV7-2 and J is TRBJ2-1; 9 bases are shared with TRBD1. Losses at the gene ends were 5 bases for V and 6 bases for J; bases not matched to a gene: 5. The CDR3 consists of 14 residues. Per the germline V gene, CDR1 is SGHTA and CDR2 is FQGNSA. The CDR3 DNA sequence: TGTGCCAGCAGCCCGGGACAGGGACCCAATGAGCAGTTCTTC. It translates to CASSPGQGPNEQFF.